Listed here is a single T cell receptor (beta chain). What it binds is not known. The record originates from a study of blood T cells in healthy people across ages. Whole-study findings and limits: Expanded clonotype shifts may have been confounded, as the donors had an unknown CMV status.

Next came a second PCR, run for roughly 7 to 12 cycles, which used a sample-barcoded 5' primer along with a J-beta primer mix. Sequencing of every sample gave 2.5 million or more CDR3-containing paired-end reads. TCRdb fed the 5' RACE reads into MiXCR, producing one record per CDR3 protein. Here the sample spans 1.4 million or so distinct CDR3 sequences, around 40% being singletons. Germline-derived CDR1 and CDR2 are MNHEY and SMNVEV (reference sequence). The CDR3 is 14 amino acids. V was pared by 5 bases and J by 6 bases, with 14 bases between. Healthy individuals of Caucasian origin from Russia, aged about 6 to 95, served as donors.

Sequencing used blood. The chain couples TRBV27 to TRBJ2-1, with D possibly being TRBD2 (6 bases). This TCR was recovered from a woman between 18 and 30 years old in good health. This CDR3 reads CASSTLGGLNEQFF. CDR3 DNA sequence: TGTGCCAGCAGTACCCTCGGAGGGCTCAATGAGCAGTTCTTC.